This T cell receptor (beta chain) was profiled in a study of CD8 T cells in cerebrospinal fluid in Alzheimer's disease. Study overall: Plate-based nested PCR sequencing and droplet-based sequencing measured CSF T cell clonal expansion. Notes on the study in general: Finding EBV-specific TCRs in cerebrospinal fluid does not show EBV causes Alzheimer's disease.

10X single-cell V(D)J and 5' gene-expression libraries profiled CSF cells. One entry per CDR3 protein, without DNA, is what TCRdb gives after re-calling the 10x single-cell sequencing reads. The sample's table shows some 1,400 distinct CDR3 sequences. The CDR3 has 13 amino acids. Germline V gene lookup returns CDR1 SGHNT and CDR2 YENEEA. Confirmation of patient neurodegeneration relied on biomarkers such as neurofilament, amyloid-beta and tau. This clonotype is called medium-sized based on its frequency. Its antigen is currently unknown. This chain uses TRBV11-3 with TRBJ2-5. Sequencing input: cerebrospinal fluid. The TCR was taken from a human donor with Alzheimer's disease. CDR3 sequence: CASSLEPATTQYF.